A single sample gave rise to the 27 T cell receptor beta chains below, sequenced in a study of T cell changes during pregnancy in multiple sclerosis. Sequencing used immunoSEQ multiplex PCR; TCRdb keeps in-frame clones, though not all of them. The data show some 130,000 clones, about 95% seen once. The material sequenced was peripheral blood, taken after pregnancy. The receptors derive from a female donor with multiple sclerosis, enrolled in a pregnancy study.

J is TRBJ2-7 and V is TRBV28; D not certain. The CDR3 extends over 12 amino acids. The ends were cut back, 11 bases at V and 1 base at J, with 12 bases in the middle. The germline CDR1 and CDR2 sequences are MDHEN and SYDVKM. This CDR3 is CASGLISYEQYF. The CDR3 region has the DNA TGTGCCTCGGGTTTAATTTCCTACGAGCAGTACTTC. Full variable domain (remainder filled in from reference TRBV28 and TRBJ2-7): DVKVTQSSRYLVKRTGEKVFLECVQDMDHENMFWYRQDPGLGLRLIYFSYDVKMKEKGDIPEGYSVSREKKERFSLILESASTNQTSMYLCASGLISYEQYFGPGTRLTVT.

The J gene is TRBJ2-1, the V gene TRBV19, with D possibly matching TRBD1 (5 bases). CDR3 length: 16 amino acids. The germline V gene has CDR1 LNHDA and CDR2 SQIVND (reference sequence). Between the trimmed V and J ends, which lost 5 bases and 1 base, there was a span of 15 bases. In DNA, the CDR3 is TGTGCCAGTAGTGGGGCAGGTCGAAAATCCTACAATGAGCAGTTCTTC. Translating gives CASSGAGRKSYNEQFF.

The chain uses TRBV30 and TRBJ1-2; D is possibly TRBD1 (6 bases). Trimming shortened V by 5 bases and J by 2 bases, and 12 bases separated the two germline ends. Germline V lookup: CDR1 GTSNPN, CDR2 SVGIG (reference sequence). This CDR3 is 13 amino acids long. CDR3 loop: CAWVGQINYGYTF. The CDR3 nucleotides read TGTGCCTGGGTCGGACAGATCAACTATGGCTACACCTTC.

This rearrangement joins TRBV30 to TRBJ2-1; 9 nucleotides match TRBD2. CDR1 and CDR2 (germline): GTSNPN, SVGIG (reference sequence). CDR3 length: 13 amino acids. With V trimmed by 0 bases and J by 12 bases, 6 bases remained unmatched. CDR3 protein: CAWSVNRAGGQFF. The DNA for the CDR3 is TGTGCCTGGAGTGTAAATAGAGCGGGAGGGCAGTTCTTC.

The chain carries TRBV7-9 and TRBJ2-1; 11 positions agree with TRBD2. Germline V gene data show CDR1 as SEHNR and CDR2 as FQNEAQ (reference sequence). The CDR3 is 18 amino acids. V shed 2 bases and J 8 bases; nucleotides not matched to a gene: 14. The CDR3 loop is CASSLIRLAGGLIDEQFF. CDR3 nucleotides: TGTGCCAGCAGCTTAATCCGGCTAGCGGGAGGTCTTATCGATGAGCAGTTCTTC.

The CDR3 is CASTSGGPTYEQYF. The CDR3 DNA sequence: TGTGCCAGTACCTCAGGGGGCCCGACCTACGAGCAGTACTTC. The chain has TRBV19 and TRBJ2-7; 8 bases fit TRBD1. V was pared by 7 bases and J by 2 bases, with 7 bases of the junction left unmatched. There are 14 residues in the CDR3. Germline V gene data show CDR1 as LNHDA and CDR2 as SQIVND (reference sequence).

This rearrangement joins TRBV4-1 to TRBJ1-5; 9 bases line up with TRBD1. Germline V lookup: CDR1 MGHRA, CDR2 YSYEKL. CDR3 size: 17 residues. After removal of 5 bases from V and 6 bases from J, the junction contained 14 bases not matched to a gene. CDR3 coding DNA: TGCGCCAGCAGCTCAAGAGGGGACAGGGCCTTGCCTCAGCCCCAGCATTTT. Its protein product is CASSSRGDRALPQPQHF.

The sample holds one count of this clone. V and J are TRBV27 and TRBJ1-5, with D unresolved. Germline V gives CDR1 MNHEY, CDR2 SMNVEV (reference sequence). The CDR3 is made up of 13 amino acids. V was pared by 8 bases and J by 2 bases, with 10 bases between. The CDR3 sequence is CASGGWGNQPQHF. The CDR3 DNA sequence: TGTGCCAGCGGAGGGTGGGGCAATCAGCCCCAGCATTTT.

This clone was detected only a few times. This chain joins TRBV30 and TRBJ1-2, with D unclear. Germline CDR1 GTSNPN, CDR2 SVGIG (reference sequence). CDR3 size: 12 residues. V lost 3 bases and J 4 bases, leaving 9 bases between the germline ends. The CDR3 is CAWSTRIYGYTF. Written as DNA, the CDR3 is TGTGCCTGGAGCACCAGGATCTATGGCTACACCTTC.

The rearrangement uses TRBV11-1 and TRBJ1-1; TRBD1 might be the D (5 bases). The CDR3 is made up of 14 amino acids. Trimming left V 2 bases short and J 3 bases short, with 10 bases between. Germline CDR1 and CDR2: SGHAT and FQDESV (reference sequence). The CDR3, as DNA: TGTGCCAGCAGCTTAAGCGGAGGGGACACTGAAGCTTTCTTT. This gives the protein CASSLSGGDTEAFF.

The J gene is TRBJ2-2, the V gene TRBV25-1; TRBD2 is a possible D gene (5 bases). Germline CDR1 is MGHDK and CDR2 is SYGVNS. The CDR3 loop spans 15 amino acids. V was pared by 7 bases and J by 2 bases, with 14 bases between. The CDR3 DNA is TGTGCCAGCACCGGAACTAGTTTCAACACCGGGGAGCTGTTTTTT. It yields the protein CASTGTSFNTGELFF.

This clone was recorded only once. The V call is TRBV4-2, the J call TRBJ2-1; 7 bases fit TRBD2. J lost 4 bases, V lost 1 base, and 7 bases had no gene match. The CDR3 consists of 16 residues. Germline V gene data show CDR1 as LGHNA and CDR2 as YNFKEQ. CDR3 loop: CASSQGGGRVYNEQFF. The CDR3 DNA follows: TGTGCCAGCAGCCAAGGTGGAGGGAGGGTGTACAATGAGCAGTTCTTC.

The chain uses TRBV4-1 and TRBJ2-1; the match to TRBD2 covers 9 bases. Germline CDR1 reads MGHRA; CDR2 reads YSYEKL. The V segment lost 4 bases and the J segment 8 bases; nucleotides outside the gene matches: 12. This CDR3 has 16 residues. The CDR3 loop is CASSPAATSGRYEQFF. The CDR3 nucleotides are TGCGCCAGCAGCCCAGCAGCGACTAGCGGCCGATATGAGCAGTTCTTC.

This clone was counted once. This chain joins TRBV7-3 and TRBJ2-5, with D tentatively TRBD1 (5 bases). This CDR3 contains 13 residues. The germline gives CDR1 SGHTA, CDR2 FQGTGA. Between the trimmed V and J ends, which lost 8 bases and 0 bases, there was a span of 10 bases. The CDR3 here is CASGAGHQETQYF. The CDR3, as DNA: TGTGCCAGCGGGGCAGGGCACCAAGAGACCCAGTACTTC.

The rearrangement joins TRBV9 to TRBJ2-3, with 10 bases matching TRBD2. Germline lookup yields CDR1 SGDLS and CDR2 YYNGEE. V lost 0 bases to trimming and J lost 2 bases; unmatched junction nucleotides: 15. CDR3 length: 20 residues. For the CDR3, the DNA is TGTGCCAGCAGCGTAGCCCCAGGGCCTAGCGGGAGTTCCCCCACAGATACGCAGTATTTT. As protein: CASSVAPGPSGSSPTDTQYF.

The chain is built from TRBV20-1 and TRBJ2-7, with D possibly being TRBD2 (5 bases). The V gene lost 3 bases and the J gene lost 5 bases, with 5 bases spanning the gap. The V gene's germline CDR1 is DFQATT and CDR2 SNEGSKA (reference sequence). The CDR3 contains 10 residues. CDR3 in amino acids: CSASGNEQYF. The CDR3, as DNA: TGCAGTGCTAGCGGGAACGAGCAGTACTTC.

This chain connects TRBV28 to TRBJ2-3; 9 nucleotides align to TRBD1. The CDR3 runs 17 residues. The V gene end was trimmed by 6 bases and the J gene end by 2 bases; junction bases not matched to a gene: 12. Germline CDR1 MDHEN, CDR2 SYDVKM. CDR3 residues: CASSLDRGGLNTDTQYF. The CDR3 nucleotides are TGTGCCAGCAGCCTGGACAGGGGTGGGCTTAACACAGATACGCAGTATTTT.

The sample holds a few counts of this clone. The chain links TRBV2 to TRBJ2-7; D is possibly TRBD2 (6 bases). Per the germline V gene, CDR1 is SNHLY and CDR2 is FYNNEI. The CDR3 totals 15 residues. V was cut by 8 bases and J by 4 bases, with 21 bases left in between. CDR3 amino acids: CASPPQPGERYEQYF. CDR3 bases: TGTGCCAGCCCCCCCCAGCCGGGGGAGCGATACGAGCAGTACTTC.

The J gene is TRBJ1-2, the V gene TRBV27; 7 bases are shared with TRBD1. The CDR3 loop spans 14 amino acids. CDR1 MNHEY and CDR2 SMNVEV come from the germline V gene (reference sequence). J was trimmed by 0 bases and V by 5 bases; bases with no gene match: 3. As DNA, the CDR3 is TGTGCCAGCAGTCCGACAGGGTCTAACTATGGCTACACCTTC. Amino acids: CASSPTGSNYGYTF.

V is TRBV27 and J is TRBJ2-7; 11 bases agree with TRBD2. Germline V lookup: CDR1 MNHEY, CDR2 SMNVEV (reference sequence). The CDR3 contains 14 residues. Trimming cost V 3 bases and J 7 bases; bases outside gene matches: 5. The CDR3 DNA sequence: TGTGCCAGCAGTTTTACTAGCGGGAGCGTGGAGCAGTACTTC. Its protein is CASSFTSGSVEQYF.

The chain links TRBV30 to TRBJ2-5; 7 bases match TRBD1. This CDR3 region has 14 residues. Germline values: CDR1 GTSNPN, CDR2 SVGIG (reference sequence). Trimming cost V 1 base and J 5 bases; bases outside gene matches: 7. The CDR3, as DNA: TGTGCCTGGAGTGGGGACAGCAGGCGTGAGACCCAGTACTTC. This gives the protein CAWSGDSRRETQYF. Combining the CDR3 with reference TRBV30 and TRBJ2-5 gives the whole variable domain SQTIHQWPATLVQPVGSPLSLECTVEGTSNPNLYWYRQAAGRGLQLLFYSVGIGQISSEVPQNLSASRPQDRQFILSSKKLLLSDSGFYLCAWSGDSRRETQYFGPGTRLLVL.

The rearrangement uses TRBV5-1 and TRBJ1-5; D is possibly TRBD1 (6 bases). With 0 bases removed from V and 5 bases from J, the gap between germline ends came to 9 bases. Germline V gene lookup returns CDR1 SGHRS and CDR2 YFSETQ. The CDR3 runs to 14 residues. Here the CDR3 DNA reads TGCGCCAGCAGCTTGGGGGGGCTGGATCAGCCCCAGCATTTT. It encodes CASSLGGLDQPQHF.

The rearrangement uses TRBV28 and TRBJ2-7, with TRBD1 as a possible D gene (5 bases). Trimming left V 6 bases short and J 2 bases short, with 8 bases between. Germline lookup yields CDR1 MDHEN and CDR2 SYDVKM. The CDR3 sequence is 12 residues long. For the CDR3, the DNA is TGTGCCAGCAGGGACAAGACCTACGAGCAGTACTTC. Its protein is CASRDKTYEQYF.

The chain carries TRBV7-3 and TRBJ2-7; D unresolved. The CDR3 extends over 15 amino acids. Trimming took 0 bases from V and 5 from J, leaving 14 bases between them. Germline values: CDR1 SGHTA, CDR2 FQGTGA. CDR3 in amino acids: CASSLTASQRDEQYF. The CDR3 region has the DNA TGTGCCAGCAGCTTAACAGCGTCCCAGAGAGACGAGCAGTACTTC.

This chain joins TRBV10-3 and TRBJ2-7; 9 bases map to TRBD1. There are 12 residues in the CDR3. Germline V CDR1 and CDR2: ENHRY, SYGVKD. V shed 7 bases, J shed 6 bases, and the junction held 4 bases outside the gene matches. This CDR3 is CAITDRGSEQYF. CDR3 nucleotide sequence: TGTGCCATCACGGACAGGGGTAGCGAGCAGTACTTC.

CDR3 DNA sequence: TGTGCCAGTAGTATTCCGGGATACGAGCAGTACTTC. Protein: CASSIPGYEQYF. The V and J genes are TRBV19 and TRBJ2-7; D may be TRBD2 (5 bases). CDR1 is LNHDA, CDR2 SQIVND, per germline (reference sequence). CDR3 length equals 12 residues. Trimming cost V 3 bases and J 4 bases, with 7 bases left between them.

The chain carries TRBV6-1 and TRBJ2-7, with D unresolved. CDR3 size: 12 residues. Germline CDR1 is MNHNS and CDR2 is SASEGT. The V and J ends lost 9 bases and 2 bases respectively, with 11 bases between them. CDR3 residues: CASATVPYEQYF. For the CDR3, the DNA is TGTGCCAGTGCTACGGTACCCTACGAGCAGTACTTC.